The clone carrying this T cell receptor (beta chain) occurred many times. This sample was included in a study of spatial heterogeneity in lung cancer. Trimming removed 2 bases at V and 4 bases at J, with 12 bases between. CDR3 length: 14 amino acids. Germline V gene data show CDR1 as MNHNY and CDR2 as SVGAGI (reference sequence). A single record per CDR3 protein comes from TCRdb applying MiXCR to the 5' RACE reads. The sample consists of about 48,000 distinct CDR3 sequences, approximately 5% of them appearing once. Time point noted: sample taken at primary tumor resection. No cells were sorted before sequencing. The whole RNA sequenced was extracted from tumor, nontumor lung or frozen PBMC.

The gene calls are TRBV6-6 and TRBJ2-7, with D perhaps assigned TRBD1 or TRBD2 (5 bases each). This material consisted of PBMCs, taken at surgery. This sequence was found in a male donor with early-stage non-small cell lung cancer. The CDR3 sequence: CASSYDGREYEQYF. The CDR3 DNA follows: TGTGCCAGCAGTTACGACGGCAGGGAGTACGAGCAGTACTTC.